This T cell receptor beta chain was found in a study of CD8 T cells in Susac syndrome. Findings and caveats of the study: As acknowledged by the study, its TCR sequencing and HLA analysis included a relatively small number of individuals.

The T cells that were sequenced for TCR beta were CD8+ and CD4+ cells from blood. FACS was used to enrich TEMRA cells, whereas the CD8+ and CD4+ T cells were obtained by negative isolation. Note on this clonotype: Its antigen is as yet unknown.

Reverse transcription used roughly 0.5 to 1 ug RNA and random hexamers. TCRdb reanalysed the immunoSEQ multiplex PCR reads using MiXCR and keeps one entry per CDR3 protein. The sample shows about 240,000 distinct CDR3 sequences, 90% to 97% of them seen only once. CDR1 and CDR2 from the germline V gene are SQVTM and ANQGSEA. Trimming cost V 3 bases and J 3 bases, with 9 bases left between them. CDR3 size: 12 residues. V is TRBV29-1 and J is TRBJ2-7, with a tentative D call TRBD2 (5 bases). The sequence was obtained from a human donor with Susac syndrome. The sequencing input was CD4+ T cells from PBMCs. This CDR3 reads CSVDVGSYEQYF. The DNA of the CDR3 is TGCAGCGTTGATGTAGGGAGCTACGAGCAGTACTTC.